These 2 T cell receptor beta chains came from one sample sequenced in a study of OX40 agonist ivuxolimab in advanced cancers. The data were produced by immunoSEQ multiplex PCR, yet TCRdb's version contains in-frame clones alone and is incomplete. In the table there are tens of thousands of clones, nearly 90% of which are singletons. This specimen was CD4+ or CD8+ T cells sorted from blood, taken in a trial of the OX40 agonist ivuxolimab. The receptors derive from an adult with an advanced solid tumor such as melanoma, head and neck, liver or kidney cancer.

The rearrangement joins TRBV4-1 to TRBJ1-1; D gene uncertain. Per germline, CDR1 MGHRA and CDR2 YSYEKL. CDR3 length equals 15 residues. Trimming stripped 1 base from V and 7 bases from J, with 16 bases between. The CDR3 protein is CASSQVSSTIGEAFF. CDR3 in DNA: TGCGCCAGCAGCCAAGTATCTTCGACAATTGGTGAAGCTTTCTTT.

V and J are TRBV29-1 and TRBJ2-7; D is ambiguous. Germline CDR1 and CDR2: SQVTM and ANQGSEA. This CDR3 spans 10 amino acids. V was trimmed by 6 bases and J by 5 bases, leaving 8 bases between them. CDR3 bases: TGCAGCGTAAGAACAAACGAGCAGTACTTC. Its protein product is CSVRTNEQYF.